A selection of T cell receptor beta chains follows, all from one sample in a study of T-cell memory formation after mild COVID-19. TCRdb reprocessed the 5' RACE reads with MiXCR, giving one entry per CDR3 protein. The sample shows more than 400,000 distinct CDR3 sequences, roughly 18% of them seen only once. Sample: PBMCs or a T cell subset sorted from them (not recorded which). Receptors were obtained from an adult woman who had mild COVID-19 (a few samples of this study predate the infection). Cell type and time point are not known. CDR3s include the opening cysteine and the closing phenylalanine or tryptophan. The D gene is left open where the match is weak. Some rows have no size entry. The others give once, few or many, or a class for an expanded clone.

TRBJ2-2 TRBD1 many TRBV5-1 CASSLQGVGTGELFF TGCGCCAGCAGCTTGCAGGGGGTCGGCACCGGGGAGCTGTTTTTT
TRBJ1-2 TRBD1 few TRBV24-1 CATSDRQTGFGYTF TGTGCCACCAGTGACCGACAGACAGGGTTCGGCTACACCTTC
TRBJ2-4 TRBD1 NA TRBV14 CASSHGQGFRVKNIQYF TGTGCCAGCAGCCACGGACAGGGCTTTCGTGTCAAAAACATTCAGTACTTC
TRBJ1-1 TRBD1 NA TRBV3-1 CASSQVPGQGVWNTEAFF TGTGCCAGCAGCCAAGTTCCGGGACAGGGGGTGTGGAACACTGAAGCTTTCTTT
TRBJ1-5 TRBD1 few TRBV4-3 CASSQDWDRDDSQPQHF TGCGCCAGCAGCCAAGATTGGGACAGGGACGACAGTCAGCCCCAGCATTTT
TRBJ2-3 TRBD2 few TRBV7-9 CASRGLAFSTDTQYF TGTGCCAGCAGGGGACTAGCGTTTAGCACAGATACGCAGTATTTT
TRBJ1-2 TRBD1 once TRBV5-1 CASSISTGSYGYTF TGCGCCAGCAGCATTTCGACAGGGAGCTATGGCTACACCTTC
TRBJ2-3 TRBD2 once TRBV2 CASKSGGTSSTDTQYF TGTGCCAGCAAAAGCGGGGGGACCTCTAGCACAGATACGCAGTATTTT
TRBJ2-1 TRBD1 NA TRBV3-1 CASSPGQGREGEQFF TGTGCCAGCAGCCCGGGACAGGGGAGGGAAGGTGAGCAGTTCTTC
TRBJ1-2 TRBD1 NA TRBV5-1 CASSSGTDHYGYTF TGCGCCAGCAGCTCCGGGACAGATCACTATGGCTACACCTTC
TRBJ1-2 NA many TRBV5-1 CASSLGKGYSGVNYGYTF TGCGCCAGCAGCTTGGGGAAAGGGTATTCCGGCGTTAACTATGGCTACACCTTC
TRBJ2-1 TRBD2 many TRBV7-9 CASSPGGDEQFF TGTGCCAGCAGTCCCGGGGGGGATGAGCAGTTCTTC
TRBJ1-1 NA NA TRBV7-8 CASCQGNTEAFF TGTGCCAGCTGTCAGGGGAACACTGAAGCTTTCTTT
TRBJ1-4 TRBD1 NA TRBV20-1 CSASRDSLSTNEKLFF TGCAGTGCTAGCAGGGACAGCCTTTCAACTAATGAAAAACTGTTTTTT
TRBJ2-5 NA NA TRBV10-3 CATNARVEETQYF TGTGCCACCAACGCTAGGGTTGAAGAGACCCAGTACTTC
TRBJ1-1 NA few TRBV3-1 CASSPWSSPEAFF TGTGCCAGCAGCCCTTGGTCATCGCCTGAAGCTTTCTTT
TRBJ1-2 NA few TRBV5-1 CASSSDPPYGYTF TGCGCCAGCAGCTCCGACCCCCCTTATGGCTACACCTTC
TRBJ2-7 TRBD1 NA TRBV27 CASTWGTGAYEQYF TGTGCCAGCACCTGGGGGACAGGAGCCTACGAGCAGTACTTC
TRBJ2-1 TRBD2 few TRBV6-2/TRBV6-3 CASSFTSSGRYSYNEQFF TGTGCCAGCAGCTTCACCTCTAGCGGGAGATACTCCTACAATGAGCAGTTCTTC
TRBJ2-7 NA few TRBV5-1 CASSSGGVEYF TGCGCCAGCAGCTCCGGTGGGGTTGAGTACTTC
TRBJ1-5 TRBD1 many TRBV6-5 CAAGTGNQPQHF TGTGCCGCCGGGACAGGGAATCAGCCCCAGCATTTT
TRBJ2-5 NA once TRBV6-1 CASRDLGETQYF TGTGCCAGTAGGGACCTCGGAGAGACCCAGTACTTC
TRBJ2-7 NA few TRBV6-5 CASRSTGAYEQYF TGTGCCAGCAGATCGACAGGAGCCTACGAGCAGTACTTC
TRBJ1-2 TRBD1 NA TRBV7-9 CASSLRTGRYGYTF TGTGCCAGCAGCCTAAGGACAGGGCGCTATGGCTACACCTTC
TRBJ1-3 NA NA TRBV15 CATSRGHRGATGNTIYF TGTGCCACCAGCAGAGGTCATCGGGGGGCGACGGGAAACACCATATATTTT
TRBJ2-7 NA once TRBV18 CASSPRRSIHEQYF TGTGCCAGCTCACCACGACGAAGCATCCACGAGCAGTACTTC
TRBJ2-1 TRBD2 few TRBV5-4 CASSSVGTSGRQFF TGTGCCAGCAGCTCGGTCGGGACTAGCGGGAGACAGTTCTTC
TRBJ2-7 TRBD2 NA TRBV5-6 CASSLGASGDEQYF TGTGCCAGCAGCTTGGGAGCTAGCGGGGACGAGCAGTACTTC
TRBJ2-7 NA few TRBV20-1 CSARDLPYEQYF TGCAGTGCTAGGGACCTCCCCTACGAGCAGTACTTC
TRBJ1-4 NA NA TRBV2 CASSAQGSTNEKLFF TGTGCCAGCAGTGCCCAGGGGTCAACTAATGAAAAACTGTTTTTT
TRBJ2-7 TRBD2 few TRBV6-6 CASRTRLADYYEQYF TGTGCCAGCAGAACCCGACTAGCGGACTACTACGAGCAGTACTTC